These 28 T cell receptor beta chains originate from one sample sequenced in a study of shared clonotypes between healthy human individuals. Produced via immunoSEQ multiplex PCR; TCRdb's table is partial and in-frame only. The sample has millions of clones; around nine tenths are singletons. Sample: naive CD4+ T cells sorted from blood. Subset: CD45RA+ positively selected. All receptors come from a young man in good health.

As to this clone: This same CDR3 is encoded by further DNA sequences in the sample. This chain connects TRBV7-9 to TRBJ1-1; tentative D call: TRBD1 (5 bases). The CDR3 spans 13 residues. Germline V lookup: CDR1 SEHNR, CDR2 FQNEAQ (reference sequence). V lost 0 bases and J lost 3, with 5 bases in between. CDR3: CASSLATDTEAFF. Here the CDR3 DNA reads TGTGCCAGCAGCTTAGCGACAGACACTGAAGCTTTCTTT.

V is TRBV27 and J is TRBJ2-7, with D possibly matching TRBD2 (5 bases). V lost 11 bases and J lost 0, with 14 bases in between. This CDR3 contains 13 residues. The germline V gene has CDR1 MNHEY and CDR2 SMNVEV (reference sequence). The CDR3 DNA reads as TGTGCCCGAAATAGGGCGGGCTCCTACGAGCAGTACTTC. Residues: CARNRAGSYEQYF.

The rearrangement uses TRBV15 and TRBJ2-7, with 7 bases identical to TRBD2. Losses at the gene ends were 4 bases for V and 3 bases for J; bases not matched to a gene: 0. In germline, CDR1 is LNHNV, CDR2 YYDKDF (reference sequence). The CDR3 is made up of 12 amino acids. This CDR3 is CATSTGGYEQYF. The CDR3 bases are TGTGCCACCAGCACGGGGGGCTACGAGCAGTACTTC. Drawing the rest from reference TRBV15 and TRBJ2-7, the complete variable domain is DAMVIQNPRYQVTQFGKPVTLSCSQTLNHNVMYWYQQKSSQAPKLLFHYYDKDFNNEADTPDNFQSRRPNTSFCFLDIRSPGLGDTAMYLCATSTGGYEQYFGPGTRLTVT.

The V and J genes are TRBV29-1 and TRBJ2-2, with D tentatively TRBD1 (6 bases). CDR1 SQVTM and CDR2 ANQGSEA come from the germline V gene. The V and J ends lost 7 bases and 1 base respectively, with 7 bases between them. This CDR3 is 12 amino acids long. CDR3 nucleotide sequence: TGCAGCGGAGGGGGGAACACCGGGGAGCTGTTTTTT. The encoded protein is CSGGGNTGELFF.

The J gene is TRBJ2-7, the V gene TRBV11-2, with 7 bases fitting TRBD1. V lost 4 bases and J lost 0; bases outside the gene matches: 6. There are 15 residues in the CDR3. Germline V gene data show CDR1 as SGHAT and CDR2 as FQNNGV. In nucleotides, the CDR3 is TGTGCCAGCAGCTCCGGGACAGTTAGCTCCTACGAGCAGTACTTC. This codes for CASSSGTVSSYEQYF.

The chain links TRBV5-6 to TRBJ2-1, with TRBD2 matching 13 bases. The V segment lost 4 bases and the J segment 5 bases; nucleotides outside the gene matches: 3. Germline-derived CDR1 and CDR2 are SGHDT and YYEEEE. The length of the CDR3 is 15 residues. This CDR3 reads CASSEGLAGNNEQFF. The DNA for the CDR3 is TGTGCCAGCAGCGAGGGACTAGCGGGAAACAATGAGCAGTTCTTC. Looking up the rest from reference TRBV5-6 and TRBJ2-1 gives the full variable domain: DAGVTQSPTHLIKTRGQQVTLRCSPKSGHDTVSWYQQALGQGPQFIFQYYEEEERQRGNFPDRFSGHQFPNYSSELNVNALLLGDSALYLCASSEGLAGNNEQFFGPGTRLTVL.

This clone was observed a handful of times. The sample carries other DNA sequences with the same CDR3. This chain links TRBV5-1 with TRBJ2-5; TRBD1 might be the D (5 bases). In germline, CDR1 is SGHRS, CDR2 YFSETQ. Trimming took off 3 bases at V and 0 bases at J, with 6 bases between the two ends. The CDR3 is 13 amino acids. CDR3 bases: TGCGCCAGCAGCTCGGACAACCAAGAGACCCAGTACTTC. It codes for CASSSDNQETQYF. Drawing the rest from reference TRBV5-1 and TRBJ2-5, the complete variable domain is KAGVTQTPRYLIKTRGQQVTLSCSPISGHRSVSWYQQTPGQGLQFLFEYFSETQRNKGNFPGRFSGRQFSNSRSEMNVSTLELGDSALYLCASSSDNQETQYFGPGTRLLVL.

The chain uses TRBV30 and TRBJ1-4; possibly TRBD1 for D (5 bases). CDR1 GTSNPN and CDR2 SVGIG come from the germline V gene (reference sequence). The CDR3 has 12 amino acids. V was shortened by 3 bases and J by 12 bases, with 14 bases between the two germline ends. The CDR3 coding sequence is TGTGCCTGGAGGCGGGGGACGGGGGAACTGTTTTTT. Protein product: CAWRRGTGELFF. The complete variable domain, with remaining parts taken from reference TRBV30 and TRBJ1-4, reads SQTIHQWPATLVQPVGSPLSLECTVEGTSNPNLYWYRQAAGRGLQLLFYSVGIGQISSEVPQNLSASRPQDRQFILSSKKLLLSDSGFYLCAWRRGTGELFFGSGTQLSVL.

The chain has TRBV30 and TRBJ2-5; TRBD1 is a possible D gene (5 bases). The J call may not be correct, given that the DNA end is closer to TRBJ2-7. The CDR3 runs to 14 residues. CDR1 and CDR2 (germline): GTSNPN, SVGIG (reference sequence). The CDR3 loop reads CAWSGGTLSYEQYF. CDR3 nucleotide sequence: TGTGCCTGGAGTGGGGGCACCCTCTCCTACGAGCAGTACTTC.

The genes are TRBV5-6 and TRBJ1-1; D is unresolved. V gave up 4 bases and J gave up 8 bases, with 9 bases separating them. The CDR3 has 11 amino acids. Germline CDR1 reads SGHDT; CDR2 reads YYEEEE. CDR3 sequence: CASSQTSEAFF. As DNA, the CDR3 is TGTGCCAGCAGCCAAACGTCAGAAGCTTTCTTT.

The V gene is TRBV5-1, the J gene TRBJ1-1, with 9 nucleotides matching TRBD1. J lost 5 bases, V lost 4 bases, and 9 bases had no gene match. This CDR3 is built from 15 residues. CDR1 is SGHRS, CDR2 YFSETQ, per germline. The CDR3 sequence: CASSNLQGAITEAFF. The CDR3, as DNA: TGCGCCAGCAGCAACTTACAGGGGGCCATAACTGAAGCTTTCTTT.

Concerning this clone itself: At one end, the junction sequence differs from germline, possibly due to a read error. The chain joins TRBV7-7 to TRBJ2-5; TRBD1 or TRBD2 may be the D gene (5 bases each). CDR1 and CDR2 (germline): SSHAT, FNYEAQ (reference sequence). This CDR3 comprises 13 residues. The CDR3 is CASSLTGGETQYF. The CDR3 DNA sequence: TGTGCTAGCAGCTTAACAGGAGGAGAGACCCAGTACTTC.

This chain connects TRBV7-3 to TRBJ2-1; D assignment may be TRBD1 or TRBD2 (5 bases each). This CDR3 is built from 16 residues. Germline values: CDR1 SGHTA, CDR2 FQGTGA. Trimming took 6 bases from V and 0 from J, leaving 15 bases between them. In DNA, the CDR3 is TGTGCCAGCAGGAGGGACGCTACATCCTCCTACAATGAGCAGTTCTTC. Its translation is CASRRDATSSYNEQFF.

The genes are TRBV5-1 and TRBJ2-1; 10 bases are a match to TRBD2. V dropped 4 bases and J dropped 8; count of bases not matched to a gene: 6. This CDR3 region has 14 residues. Germline V lookup: CDR1 SGHRS, CDR2 YFSETQ. Here the CDR3 reads CASSEAGGPYEQFF. DNA of the CDR3: TGCGCCAGCAGCGAAGCGGGGGGGCCTTATGAGCAGTTCTTC. Combining the CDR3 with reference TRBV5-1 and TRBJ2-1 gives the whole variable domain KAGVTQTPRYLIKTRGQQVTLSCSPISGHRSVSWYQQTPGQGLQFLFEYFSETQRNKGNFPGRFSGRQFSNSRSEMNVSTLELGDSALYLCASSEAGGPYEQFFGPGTRLTVL.

V usage is TRBV10-3 and J usage is TRBJ1-2, with D uncertain. Germline V lookup: CDR1 ENHRY, CDR2 SYGVKD. This CDR3 is 13 amino acids long. Trimming stripped 5 bases from V and 8 bases from J, with 15 bases between. The CDR3 bases are TGTGCCATCAGTTTCGGCCGCGGCTCCGGCTACACCTTC. Amino acid sequence: CAISFGRGSGYTF.

As regards this clone: This sample also contains other DNA sequences that code for the same CDR3. The V and J genes are TRBV5-1 and TRBJ2-2; the match to TRBD2 covers 11 bases. The CDR3 spans 15 residues. J lost 1 base, V lost 5 bases, and 1 base had no gene match. The germline V gene encodes CDR1 SGHRS and CDR2 YFSETQ. This CDR3 is CASRLAGGNTGELFF. DNA for the CDR3: TGCGCCAGCAGGCTAGCGGGAGGGAACACCGGGGAGCTGTTTTTT.

The chain combines TRBV28 with TRBJ1-5, with D hard to call. CDR1 is MDHEN, CDR2 SYDVKM, per germline. Trimming took 6 bases from V and 1 from J, leaving 13 bases between them. This CDR3 has 15 amino acids. DNA for the CDR3: TGTGCCAGCAGCTTCTCGGACCCGAGCAATCAGCCCCAGCATTTT. Translating it yields CASSFSDPSNQPQHF.

The chain has TRBV2 and TRBJ2-5, with D perhaps matching TRBD1 or TRBD2 (6 bases each). The length of the CDR3 is 15 residues. CDR1 and CDR2 (germline): SNHLY, FYNNEI. The V gene lost 4 bases and the J gene lost 4 bases, with 16 bases spanning the gap. CDR3 coding DNA: TGTGCCAGCAGTGGGTTAGGGGGGCTGGGAGAGACCCAGTACTTC. Translating it yields CASSGLGGLGETQYF.

CDR3 in amino acids: CASSQEVGLPGYNEQFF. The CDR3 bases are TGCGCCAGCAGCCAAGAAGTAGGGTTACCCGGGTACAATGAGCAGTTCTTC. The chain joins TRBV4-3 to TRBJ2-1; the D is unclear. Trimming removed 0 bases at V and 4 bases at J, with 16 bases between. Germline lookup yields CDR1 LGHNA and CDR2 YSLEER. This CDR3 comprises 17 residues.

This clone came up once. This chain joins TRBV6-5 and TRBJ2-5; D is ambiguous. Germline lookup yields CDR1 MNHEY and CDR2 SVGAGI. CDR3 size: 14 residues. Trimming took 2 bases from V and 1 from J, leaving 8 bases between them. CDR3 nucleotides: TGTGCCAGCAGTTACGGACCGATCCAAGAGACCCAGTACTTC. Translated, it gives CASSYGPIQETQYF.

To note about this clone: This same CDR3 is encoded by further DNA sequences in the sample. The J gene is TRBJ2-5, the V gene TRBV6-5, with 10 bases that match TRBD1. The germline V gene has CDR1 MNHEY and CDR2 SVGAGI. Losses at the gene ends were 0 bases for V and 2 bases for J; bases not matched to a gene: 3. The CDR3 has 16 amino acids. CDR3 sequence reads: CASSYSPGQGQETQYF. CDR3 in DNA: TGTGCCAGCAGTTACTCACCGGGACAGGGGCAAGAGACCCAGTACTTC.

V usage is TRBV30 and J usage is TRBJ2-5; 9 bases align to TRBD2. The better agreement between TRBJ2-7 and the DNA end casts doubt on the J call. Germline V gene data show CDR1 as GTSNPN and CDR2 as SVGIG (reference sequence). This CDR3 spans 17 amino acids. The CDR3 nucleotides are TGTGCCTGGAGTGTAATTATGGCGGGGGGGCAATACTACGAGCAGTACTTC. The encoded protein is CAWSVIMAGGQYYEQYF.

CDR3 DNA sequence: TGTGCCAGCAGCCTACTGACAGTTTCAGATACGCAGTATTTT. It yields the protein CASSLLTVSDTQYF. The V and J genes are TRBV11-2 and TRBJ2-3; a weak D match, TRBD1 (5 bases). Trimming took 5 bases from V and 4 from J, leaving 13 bases between them. This CDR3 is 14 amino acids long. Germline CDR1 SGHAT, CDR2 FQNNGV.

The V gene is TRBV6-5, the J gene TRBJ2-2, with D tentatively TRBD1 (5 bases). Germline V gives CDR1 MNHEY, CDR2 SVGAGI. Trimming removed 6 bases from V and 5 bases from J, with 13 bases in between. The CDR3 consists of 14 residues. The CDR3 loop is CASSRQIGTGELFF. CDR3 coding DNA: TGTGCCAGCAGCCGACAGATTGGGACCGGGGAGCTGTTTTTT.

On this clone itself: The same CDR3 can be traced to other DNA sequences in this sample. J is TRBJ2-3 and V is TRBV29-1, with D possibly TRBD1 on 6 matching bases. Trimming shortened V by 5 bases and J by 1 base, and 13 bases separated the two germline ends. Germline V gives CDR1 SQVTM, CDR2 ANQGSEA. The CDR3 runs to 14 residues. In DNA form, the CDR3 reads TGCAGCGTTACTCAGGGGCGAGGCACAGATACGCAGTATTTT. This gives the protein CSVTQGRGTDTQYF.

This chain connects TRBV9 to TRBJ2-1, with D unresolved. There are 13 residues in the CDR3. Deletions cut 0 bases from V and 5 bases from J, with 6 bases between. Germline lookup yields CDR1 SGDLS and CDR2 YYNGEE. CDR3 DNA sequence: TGTGCCAGCAGCGTAGACTGGAACAATGAGCAGTTCTTC. Its protein product is CASSVDWNNEQFF.

As concerns this clone: In the same sample, other DNA sequences code for this CDR3. This chain uses TRBV6-5 with TRBJ2-1; tentatively, D is TRBD1 (5 bases). Germline V gene data show CDR1 as MNHEY and CDR2 as SVGAGI. V was cut by 6 bases and J by 7 bases, with 16 bases left in between. The CDR3 length is 14 residues. In DNA form, the CDR3 reads TGTGCCAGCAGCTCCCCCGGTAGGGGAAATGAGCAGTTCTTC. Its protein product is CASSSPGRGNEQFF.

The CDR3 region has the DNA TGTGCCATCAGTGAGAGGGGGGGGAAAGATGGCTACACCTTC. Amino acid sequence: CAISERGGKDGYTF. The V and J genes are TRBV10-3 and TRBJ1-2, with D possibly matching TRBD1 (6 bases). The germline V gene encodes CDR1 ENHRY and CDR2 SYGVKD. This CDR3 contains 14 residues. The ends were cut back, 2 bases at V and 6 bases at J, with 13 bases in the middle.